What follows are 18 T cell receptor beta chains derived from one specimen sequenced in a study of cytomegalovirus exposure and HLA in healthy donors. The method was immunoSEQ multiplex PCR; TCRdb's version includes in-frame clones alone and lacks a portion of them. The sample has roughly 150,000 clones, 96% seen once. Sequencing was performed on PBMCs. The receptors stem from a woman aged 18-30 years in good health and CMV-seronegative.

The V gene is TRBV19, the J gene TRBJ2-7; 9 positions match TRBD1. V was clipped by 4 bases and J by 3 bases; unmatched bases: 7. Germline lookup yields CDR1 LNHDA and CDR2 SQIVND (reference sequence). This CDR3 region has 15 residues. The CDR3 here is CASSNLGQGVYEQYF. CDR3 nucleotides: TGTGCCAGTAGTAACTTGGGACAGGGTGTCTACGAGCAGTACTTC.

The chain has TRBV7-3 and TRBJ2-1; the match to TRBD2 covers 8 bases. The germline V gene has CDR1 SGHTA and CDR2 FQGTGA. This CDR3 contains 15 residues. The trim removed 1 base at V and 5 bases at J, leaving 4 bases unmatched. The CDR3 region is CASSLRTSRNNEQFF. The CDR3 nucleotides are TGTGCCAGCAGCTTAAGGACTAGCAGAAACAATGAGCAGTTCTTC.

The chain has TRBV7-2 and TRBJ2-4; D gene ambiguous. CDR1 and CDR2 (germline): SGHTA, FQGNSA. The CDR3 is made up of 15 amino acids. With 7 bases removed from V and 0 bases from J, the gap between germline ends came to 13 bases. The CDR3: CASTPQALAKNIQYF. The CDR3 DNA reads TGTGCCAGCACCCCCCAGGCGCTAGCCAAAAACATTCAGTACTTC. Looking up the rest from reference TRBV7-2 and TRBJ2-4 gives the full variable domain: GAGVSQSPSNKVTEKGKDVELRCDPISGHTALYWYRQSLGQGLEFLIYFQGNSAPDKSGLPSDRFSAERTGGSVSTLTIQRTQQEDSAVYLCASTPQALAKNIQYFGAGTRLSVL.

The count of this clone is one. The chain couples TRBV15 to TRBJ2-1, with 9 bases identical to TRBD2. Germline V gene sequence: CDR1 LNHNV, CDR2 YYDKDF (reference sequence). CDR3 length: 14 residues. J lost 9 bases, V lost 8 bases, and 11 bases had no gene match. CDR3 region: CATLSSGERSEQFF. The CDR3 DNA reads TGTGCCACCTTATCTAGCGGGGAGAGGTCTGAGCAGTTCTTC.

This clone was seen only once. The genes are TRBV7-2 and TRBJ2-3; a weak D match, TRBD1 (5 bases). This CDR3 is 14 amino acids long. Between the trimmed V and J ends, which lost 3 bases and 2 bases, there was a span of 9 bases. In germline, CDR1 is SGHTA, CDR2 FQGNSA. The CDR3 is CASSFSRVTDTQYF. The CDR3, as DNA: TGTGCCAGCAGCTTTAGCAGGGTCACAGATACGCAGTATTTT.

The V call is TRBV5-8, the J call TRBJ1-6; TRBD1 matches 8 bases. V shed 4 bases and J 7 bases; nucleotides not matched to a gene: 7. CDR1 and CDR2 from the germline V gene are SGHTS and YDEGEE. This CDR3 is 15 amino acids long. This CDR3 reads CASSPRTGNNSPLHF. In DNA form, the CDR3 reads TGTGCCAGCAGCCCCCGGACAGGGAACAATTCACCCCTCCACTTT.

The chain is built from TRBV9 and TRBJ2-1, with 16 bases lining up with TRBD2. CDR1 and CDR2 from the germline V gene are SGDLS and YYNGEE. The V gene end was trimmed by 4 bases and the J gene end by 6 bases; junction bases not matched to a gene: 7. This CDR3 is built from 17 residues. The chain's CDR3 is CASSKGLAGGRSNEQFF. The CDR3 DNA sequence: TGTGCCAGCAGCAAGGGACTAGCGGGGGGGCGAAGCAATGAGCAGTTCTTC.

This clone was seen a single time. The chain carries TRBV18 and TRBJ2-4; possible D gene TRBD1, 7 bases. V lost 6 bases and J lost 3, with 18 bases in between. Germline CDR1 reads KGHSH; CDR2 reads LQKENI. CDR3 size: 16 residues. The CDR3 coding sequence is TGTGCCAGCTCCCTTACAGGGGCCGGGGGCAAAAACATTCAGTACTTC. Translated, it gives CASSLTGAGGKNIQYF.

This chain links TRBV5-1 with TRBJ2-7, with 9 bases aligning to TRBD1. The CDR3 spans 15 residues. J was trimmed by 2 bases and V by 0 bases; bases with no gene match: 3. The germline V gene has CDR1 SGHRS and CDR2 YFSETQ. The CDR3 DNA is TGCGCCAGCAGCTTGGCCGGGACAGGGACCTACGAGCAGTACTTC. Protein: CASSLAGTGTYEQYF.

The chain employs TRBV6-5 and TRBJ2-5; 7 positions agree with TRBD1. The CDR3 consists of 13 residues. From germline, CDR1 is MNHEY and CDR2 SVGAGI. With 4 bases clipped from V and 2 bases from J, the junction kept 1 base outside the gene matches. DNA for the CDR3: TGTGCCAGCAGTTGGGGACAGCAAGAGACCCAGTACTTC. It specifies CASSWGQQETQYF.

The chain is built from TRBV6-4 and TRBJ1-1; a possible D gene is TRBD1 (6 bases). Trimming took off 3 bases at V and 0 bases at J, with 11 bases between the two ends. The CDR3 runs 15 residues. Germline V CDR1 and CDR2: MRHNA, SNTAGT. The CDR3 nucleotides read TGTGCCAGCAGTGAAGGGGGGGTCGTGAACACTGAAGCTTTCTTT. Protein: CASSEGGVVNTEAFF.

V gene TRBV30 combines with J gene TRBJ2-7; D is unresolved. Between the trimmed V and J ends, which lost 2 bases and 4 bases, there was a span of 12 bases. This CDR3 region has 13 residues. Germline loops: CDR1 GTSNPN, CDR2 SVGIG (reference sequence). CDR3 sequence: CAWSSTEPYEQYF. The CDR3 DNA is TGTGCCTGGAGTAGCACAGAGCCGTACGAGCAGTACTTC.

The V call is TRBV7-3, the J call TRBJ2-5, with D possibly TRBD1 on 5 matching bases. Deletions cut 4 bases from V and 1 base from J, with 13 bases between. This CDR3 comprises 15 residues. The germline V gene has CDR1 SGHTA and CDR2 FQGTGA. CDR3 coding DNA: TGTGCCAGCAGCTATACAGGCACCCCCCAAGAGACCCAGTACTTC. As protein: CASSYTGTPQETQYF.

The gene calls are TRBV5-6 and TRBJ2-7; 7 bases align to TRBD2. Trimming removed 0 bases from V and 6 bases from J; junction bases left unmatched: 3. The CDR3 spans 13 residues. CDR1 is SGHDT and CDR2 is YYEEEE in the germline V gene. DNA for the CDR3: TGTGCCAGCAGCTTGGCAGCGGGGCTCGAGCAGTACTTC. This encodes CASSLAAGLEQYF.

V and J are TRBV5-6 and TRBJ2-1; 7 nucleotides align to TRBD2. The V gene end was trimmed by 4 bases and the J gene end by 0 bases; junction bases not matched to a gene: 10. The CDR3 is 17 residues long. Per germline, CDR1 SGHDT and CDR2 YYEEEE. The chain's CDR3 is CASSIPGTISSYNEQFF. DNA of the CDR3: TGTGCCAGCAGCATACCCGGGACTATAAGCTCCTACAATGAGCAGTTCTTC.

This clone has only one observation. The J gene is TRBJ2-2, the V gene TRBV7-6, with TRBD1 matching 7 bases. The CDR3 loop spans 16 amino acids. Germline V gene data show CDR1 as SGHVS and CDR2 as FNYEAQ. V shed 4 bases, J shed 2 bases, and the junction held 7 bases outside the gene matches. CDR3: CASSSWGTDNTGELFF. Here the CDR3 DNA reads TGTGCCAGCAGCTCATGGGGGACAGATAACACCGGGGAGCTGTTTTTT.

The rearrangement uses TRBV2 and TRBJ1-5; D is perhaps TRBD1 (6 bases). The V gene lost 6 bases and the J gene lost 7 bases, with 19 bases spanning the gap. The germline V gene encodes CDR1 SNHLY and CDR2 FYNNEI. The CDR3 runs 15 residues. The DNA of the CDR3 is TGTGCCAGCAGCCCCCAGACAGGTACGGTCCAGCCCCAGCATTTT. This sequence encodes CASSPQTGTVQPQHF.

The chain uses TRBV6-1 and TRBJ2-7, with D tentatively TRBD2 (6 bases). The V end was cut by 3 bases, the J end by 12 bases, with 9 bases between. The V gene's germline CDR1 is MNHNS and CDR2 SASEGT. This CDR3 comprises 10 residues. The CDR3 loop reads CASSDGGAYF. The CDR3 nucleotides are TGTGCCAGCAGTGATGGAGGGGCGTACTTC.